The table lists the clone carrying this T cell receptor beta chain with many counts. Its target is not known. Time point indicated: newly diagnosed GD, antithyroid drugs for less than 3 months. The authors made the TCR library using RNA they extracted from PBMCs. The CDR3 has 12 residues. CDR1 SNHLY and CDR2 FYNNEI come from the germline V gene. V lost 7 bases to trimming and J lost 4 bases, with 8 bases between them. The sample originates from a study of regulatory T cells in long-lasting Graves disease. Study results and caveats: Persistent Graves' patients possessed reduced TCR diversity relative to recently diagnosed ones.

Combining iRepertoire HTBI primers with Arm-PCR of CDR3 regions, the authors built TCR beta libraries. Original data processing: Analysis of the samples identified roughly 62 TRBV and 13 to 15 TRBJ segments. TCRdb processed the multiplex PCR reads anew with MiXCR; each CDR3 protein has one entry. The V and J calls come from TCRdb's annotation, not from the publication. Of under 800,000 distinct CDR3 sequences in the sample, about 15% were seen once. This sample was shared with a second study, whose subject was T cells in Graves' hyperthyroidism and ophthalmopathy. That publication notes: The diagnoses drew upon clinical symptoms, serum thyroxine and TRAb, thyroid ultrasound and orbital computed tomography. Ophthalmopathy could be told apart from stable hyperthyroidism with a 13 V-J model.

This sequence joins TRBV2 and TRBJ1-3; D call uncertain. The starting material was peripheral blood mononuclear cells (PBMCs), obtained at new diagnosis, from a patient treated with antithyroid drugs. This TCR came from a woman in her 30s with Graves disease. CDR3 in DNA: TGTGCCAGCACCCAGACAGGAAACACCATATATTTT. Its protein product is CASTQTGNTIYF.